The 19 T cell receptor beta chains below were found in one sample sequenced in a study of blood T cell repertoires in COVID-19. Using immunoSEQ multiplex PCR, the repertoire was profiled, and TCRdb retains in-frame clones only, with some absent. The sample contains some 330,000 clones, 88% of which appear only once. What was sequenced was peripheral blood. The source of these receptors is a woman in her 50s with active or convalescent COVID-19.

Only a few counts were recorded for this clone. The chain links TRBV6-5 to TRBJ1-6, with 9 bases fitting TRBD1. CDR3 size: 15 residues. Germline assignment: CDR1 MNHEY and CDR2 SVGAGI. After removal of 2 bases from V and 10 bases from J, the junction contained 6 bases not matched to a gene. CDR3 residues: CASSYAGQGYSPLHF. CDR3 DNA: TGTGCCAGCAGTTACGCTGGACAGGGGTACTCACCCCTCCACTTT.

The rearrangement uses TRBV10-3 and TRBJ1-1; possibly TRBD1 for D (6 bases). Germline V CDR1 and CDR2: ENHRY, SYGVKD. CDR3 size: 15 residues. V was shortened by 0 bases and J by 5 bases, with 13 bases between the two germline ends. The CDR3 DNA sequence: TGTGCCATCAGTGAGTCGAAGGGGGTCGGGACTGAAGCTTTCTTT. Protein sequence: CAISESKGVGTEAFF.

The chain couples TRBV7-9 to TRBJ1-4; TRBD1 aligns across 8 bases. The germline CDR1 and CDR2 sequences are SEHNR and FQNEAQ (reference sequence). This CDR3 has 16 amino acids. V lost 5 bases to trimming and J lost 8 bases; unmatched junction nucleotides: 13. The CDR3 DNA is TGTGCCAGCAGCACATCCCGGACAGGGAGTCACGAAAAACTGTTTTTT. It translates to CASSTSRTGSHEKLFF. The full variable domain, rest sourced from reference TRBV7-9 and TRBJ1-4, is DTGVSQNPRHKITKRGQNVTFRCDPISEHNRLYWYRQTLGQGPEFLTYFQNEAQLEKSRLLSDRFSAERPKGSFSTLEIQRTEQGDSAMYLCASSTSRTGSHEKLFFGSGTQLSVL.

The chain links TRBV19 to TRBJ1-5; 8 bases are shared with TRBD1. Germline-derived CDR1 and CDR2 are LNHDA and SQIVND (reference sequence). This CDR3 has 17 amino acids. The V gene end was trimmed by 8 bases and the J gene end by 3 bases; junction bases not matched to a gene: 15. The DNA for the CDR3 is TGTGCCAGTTCTAAATACCCGACAGGGGAGGACAATCAGCCCCAGCATTTT. Amino acid sequence: CASSKYPTGEDNQPQHF.

To note about this clone: Different DNA sequences within this sample yield the same CDR3. The chain links TRBV6-5 to TRBJ1-5; TRBD1 agrees at 7 bases. The CDR3 is made up of 13 amino acids. V was pared by 8 bases and J by 7 bases, with 8 bases of the junction left unmatched. Germline CDR1 MNHEY, CDR2 SVGAGI. The CDR3: CASGRQGDQPQHF. The CDR3 DNA reads TGTGCCAGCGGACGGCAGGGGGACCAGCCCCAGCATTTT.

The V gene is TRBV30, the J gene TRBJ1-3; 7 positions match TRBD1. The junction had 5 bases not matched to a gene; V was cut back by 8 bases and J by 4 bases. The CDR3 covers 12 residues. Germline CDR1 is GTSNPN and CDR2 is SVGIG (reference sequence). The CDR3 spells CARRGLGNTIYF. The CDR3 DNA is TGTGCCCGAAGGGGGCTCGGAAACACCATATATTTT. The full variable domain, its missing parts supplied by reference TRBV30 and TRBJ1-3, is SQTIHQWPATLVQPVGSPLSLECTVEGTSNPNLYWYRQAAGRGLQLLFYSVGIGQISSEVPQNLSASRPQDRQFILSSKKLLLSDSGFYLCARRGLGNTIYFGEGSWLTVV.

This clone has a count of ten or more. The V and J genes are TRBV9 and TRBJ2-1; D is perhaps TRBD2 (6 bases). There are 17 residues in the CDR3. Germline V gives CDR1 SGDLS, CDR2 YYNGEE. V lost 0 bases and J lost 8, with 21 bases in between. The CDR3, as DNA: TGTGCCAGCAGCGTAGAAGGGTTAGCGGTACAAAGCGATGAGCAGTTCTTC. This encodes CASSVEGLAVQSDEQFF.

V and J are TRBV5-6 and TRBJ2-7, with a possible D match to TRBD1 (5 bases). Germline CDR1 SGHDT, CDR2 YYEEEE. V lost 0 bases and J lost 6, with 10 bases in between. The CDR3 contains 13 residues. This CDR3 reads CASSLGDSIEQYF. CDR3 DNA sequence: TGTGCCAGCAGCTTGGGCGACAGTATCGAGCAGTACTTC.

This clone was detected only once. The CDR3: CASSPWTADSYNEQFF. The CDR3 coding sequence is TGTGCCAGCAGCCCCTGGACAGCTGACTCCTACAATGAGCAGTTCTTC. This chain uses TRBV3-1 (or the pseudogene TRBV3-2) with TRBJ2-1; tentatively, D is TRBD1 (6 bases). Germline CDR1 reads LGHDT; CDR2 reads YNNKEL (reference sequence). The ends were cut back, 4 bases at V and 0 bases at J, with 13 bases in the middle. CDR3 length: 16 amino acids.

The chain has TRBV12-3 or TRBV12-4 and TRBJ2-1, with 9 bases matching TRBD1. Trimming cost V 3 bases and J 6 bases; bases outside gene matches: 0. The CDR3 is 13 residues long. CDR3 sequence reads: CASSLDRGNEQFF. CDR3 nucleotides: TGTGCCAGCAGTTTGGACAGGGGCAATGAGCAGTTCTTC.

The V and J genes are TRBV19 and TRBJ2-7; possibly TRBD1 for D (6 bases). V lost 10 bases and J 2 bases, leaving 15 bases between the germline ends. CDR1 is LNHDA and CDR2 is SQIVND in the germline V gene (reference sequence). The CDR3 loop spans 13 amino acids. Written as DNA, the CDR3 is TGTGCCACCTCCAGGGGCACACCCTACGAGCAGTACTTC. It specifies CATSRGTPYEQYF. The entire variable domain, with the rest obtained from reference TRBV19 and TRBJ2-7, is as follows: DGGITQSPKYLFRKEGQNVTLSCEQNLNHDAMYWYRQDPGQGLRLIYYSQIVNDFQKGDIAEGYSVSREKKESFPLTVTSAQKNPTAFYLCATSRGTPYEQYFGPGTRLTVT.

This clone came up a few times. This rearrangement joins TRBV3-1 (or the pseudogene TRBV3-2) to TRBJ1-1; TRBD1 aligns across 8 bases. The CDR3 loop spans 14 amino acids. Trimming at V came to 5 bases and at J to 10 bases, leaving 12 bases not matched to a gene. Germline V CDR1 and CDR2: LGHDT, YNNKEL (reference sequence). In DNA, the CDR3 is TGTGCCAGCAGCGGAAACCGACAGGGGCTGGGAGCTTTCTTT. It translates to CASSGNRQGLGAFF.

This rearrangement joins TRBV7-2 to TRBJ2-3; the D is unclear. Trimming removed 3 bases from V and 4 bases from J, with 5 bases in between. CDR3 size: 12 residues. Germline V lookup: CDR1 SGHTA, CDR2 FQGNSA. The CDR3 sequence: CASSLYADTQYF. CDR3 DNA sequence: TGTGCCAGCAGCTTGTATGCAGATACGCAGTATTTT. Based on the CDR3 plus reference TRBV7-2 and TRBJ2-3, the full variable domain is GAGVSQSPSNKVTEKGKDVELRCDPISGHTALYWYRQSLGQGLEFLIYFQGNSAPDKSGLPSDRFSAERTGGSVSTLTIQRTQQEDSAVYLCASSLYADTQYFGPGTRLTVL.

V and J are TRBV29-1 and TRBJ1-4; 9 nucleotides agree with TRBD1. The J segment lost 7 bases and the V segment lost 4 bases, leaving 7 bases of the junction unmatched. The germline V gene has CDR1 SQVTM and CDR2 ANQGSEA. The CDR3 covers 14 residues. Here the CDR3 DNA reads TGCAGCGTTGGGGACAGGGAGAAAGGTGAAAAACTGTTTTTT. Protein sequence: CSVGDREKGEKLFF.

This clone was observed a handful of times. V is TRBV7-3 and J is TRBJ2-1; TRBD2 matches 10 bases. The germline CDR1 and CDR2 sequences are SGHTA and FQGTGA. The length of the CDR3 is 15 residues. The J segment lost 7 bases and the V segment lost 5 bases, leaving 8 bases of the junction unmatched. CDR3 sequence (DNA): TGTGCCAGCAGCCGCGGGCTAGCGGGAGTGAATGAGCAGTTCTTC. It encodes CASSRGLAGVNEQFF. The full variable domain, with the rest looked up from reference TRBV7-3 and TRBJ2-1, is GAGVSQTPSNKVTEKGKYVELRCDPISGHTALYWYRQSLGQGPEFLIYFQGTGAADDSGLPNDRFFAVRPEGSVSTLKIQRTERGDSAVYLCASSRGLAGVNEQFFGPGTRLTVL.

The chain recombines TRBV12-5 with TRBJ1-1; D unresolved. The CDR3 covers 12 residues. CDR1 LGHNT and CDR2 FRNRAP come from the germline V gene. With 2 bases removed from V and 2 bases from J, the gap between germline ends came to 3 bases. The CDR3 sequence: CASGLQNTEAFF. The DNA for the CDR3 is TGTGCTAGTGGTTTGCAAAACACTGAAGCTTTCTTT.

CDR3 loop: CAISGLAGSYNEQFF. The CDR3 DNA is TGTGCCATCAGTGGTCTAGCGGGCTCCTACAATGAGCAGTTCTTC. V usage is TRBV10-3 and J usage is TRBJ2-1; 8 bases line up with TRBD2. Germline CDR1 ENHRY, CDR2 SYGVKD. The CDR3 is 15 residues long. V gave up 4 bases and J gave up 0 bases; unmatched junction bases: 2.

In its sample, this clone was seen many times. J is TRBJ1-6 and V is TRBV5-1, with D unclear. The V gene's germline CDR1 is SGHRS and CDR2 YFSETQ. Deletions cut 4 bases from V and 10 bases from J, with 15 bases between. The CDR3 sequence is 14 residues long. CDR3 sequence (DNA): TGCGCCAGCAGCCAGAAGGTCAGCGGCTCACCCCTCCACTTT. Amino acid sequence: CASSQKVSGSPLHF. Drawing the rest from reference TRBV5-1 and TRBJ1-6, the complete variable domain is KAGVTQTPRYLIKTRGQQVTLSCSPISGHRSVSWYQQTPGQGLQFLFEYFSETQRNKGNFPGRFSGRQFSNSRSEMNVSTLELGDSALYLCASSQKVSGSPLHFGNGTRLTVT.

The J gene is TRBJ2-1, the V gene TRBV7-9, with 8 bases fitting TRBD2. The CDR3 extends over 15 amino acids. CDR1 is SEHNR, CDR2 FQNEAQ, per germline (reference sequence). With V trimmed by 5 bases and J by 9 bases, 12 bases remained unmatched. DNA of the CDR3: TGTGCCAGCAGCCAGACACCCGGGGCGGGGGGTGAGCAGTTCTTC. This codes for CASSQTPGAGGEQFF.